This TCR beta chain stems from a study of blood T cell repertoires in COVID-19. Across the whole study: The United States, Italy and Spain supplied acute and convalescent COVID-19 samples. The cDNA or gDNA used as material had been derived from T cells, B-cell-depleted T cells, or PBMCs.

The CDR3 has 13 residues. V lost 6 bases and J lost 0, with 9 bases in between. CDR1 is SQVTM, CDR2 ANQGSEA, per germline. Participant reports of clinical history set cohort assignment. TCRdb keeps only in-frame clones here, not all; method: immunoSEQ multiplex PCR. The data contain around 230,000 clones, around 87% of them singletons. The gene calls are TRBV29-1 and TRBJ2-1, with D unclear. This receptor was taken from a woman aged 40 to 55 with acute COVID-19. The specimen was PBMCs or T cells enriched from blood (not recorded which). This CDR3 reads CSVRHSSYNEQFF. Written as DNA, the CDR3 is TGCAGCGTAAGACACAGCTCCTACAATGAGCAGTTCTTC.